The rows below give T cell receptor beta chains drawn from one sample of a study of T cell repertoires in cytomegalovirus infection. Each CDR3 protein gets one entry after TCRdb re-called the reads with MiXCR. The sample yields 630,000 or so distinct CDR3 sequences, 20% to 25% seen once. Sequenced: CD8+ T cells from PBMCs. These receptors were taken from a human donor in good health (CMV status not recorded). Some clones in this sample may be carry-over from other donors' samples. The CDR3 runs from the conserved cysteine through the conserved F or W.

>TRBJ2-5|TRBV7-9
CASSDRDRDVSETQYF
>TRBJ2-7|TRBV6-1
CASPDPSYEQYF
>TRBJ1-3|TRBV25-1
CASGDRGTGNTIYF
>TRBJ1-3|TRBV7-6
CASSSGGQLNTIYF
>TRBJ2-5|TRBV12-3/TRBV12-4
CASSLPPKETQYF
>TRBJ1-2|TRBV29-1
CSAPGPPYYGYTF
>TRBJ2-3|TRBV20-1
CSEGTSSTDTQYF
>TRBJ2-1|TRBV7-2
CASTKDPIAINEQFF
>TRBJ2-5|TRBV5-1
CASSSRLQETQYF
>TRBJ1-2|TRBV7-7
CASSSYPDINYGYTF
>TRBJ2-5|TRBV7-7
CASSPAGRPETQYF